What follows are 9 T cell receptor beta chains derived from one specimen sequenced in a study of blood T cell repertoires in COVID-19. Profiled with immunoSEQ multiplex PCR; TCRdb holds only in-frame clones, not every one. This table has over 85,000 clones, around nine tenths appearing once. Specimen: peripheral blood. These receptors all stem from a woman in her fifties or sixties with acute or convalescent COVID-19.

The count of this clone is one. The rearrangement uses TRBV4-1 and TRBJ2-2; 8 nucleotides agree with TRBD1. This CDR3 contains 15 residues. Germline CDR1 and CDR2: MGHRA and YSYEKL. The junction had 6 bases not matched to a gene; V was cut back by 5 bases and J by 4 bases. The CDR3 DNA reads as TGCGCCAGCAGCGGAGACAGGGGAAGCACCGGGGAGCTGTTTTTT. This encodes CASSGDRGSTGELFF.

CDR3 DNA: TGTGCCAGCAGCTTTGTACTAGCGGGAGACAATGAGCAGTTCTTC. Amino acid sequence: CASSFVLAGDNEQFF. The gene calls are TRBV7-9 and TRBJ2-1; 11 bases are a match to TRBD2. V lost 3 bases, J lost 5 bases, and 3 bases stayed unmatched. CDR3 size: 15 residues. Germline CDR1 SEHNR, CDR2 FQNEAQ (reference sequence). The complete variable domain, with remaining parts taken from reference TRBV7-9 and TRBJ2-1, reads DTGVSQNPRHKITKRGQNVTFRCDPISEHNRLYWYRQTLGQGPEFLTYFQNEAQLEKSRLLSDRFSAERPKGSFSTLEIQRTEQGDSAMYLCASSFVLAGDNEQFFGPGTRLTVL.

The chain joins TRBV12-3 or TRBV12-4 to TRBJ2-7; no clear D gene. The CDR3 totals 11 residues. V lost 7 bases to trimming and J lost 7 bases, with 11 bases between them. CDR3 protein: CASNPPVEQYF. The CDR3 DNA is TGTGCCAGCAACCCCCCGGTGGAGCAGTACTTC.

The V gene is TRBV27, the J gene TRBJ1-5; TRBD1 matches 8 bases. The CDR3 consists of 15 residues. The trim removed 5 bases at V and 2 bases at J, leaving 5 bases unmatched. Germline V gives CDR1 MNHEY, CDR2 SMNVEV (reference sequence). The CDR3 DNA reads TGTGCCAGCAGTCCTGACAGGGGAGGCAATCAGCCCCAGCATTTT. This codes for CASSPDRGGNQPQHF.

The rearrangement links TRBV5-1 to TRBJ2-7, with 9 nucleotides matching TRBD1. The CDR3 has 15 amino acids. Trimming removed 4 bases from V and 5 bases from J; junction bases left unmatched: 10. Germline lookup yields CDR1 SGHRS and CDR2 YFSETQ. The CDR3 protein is CASSIDRGEADEQYF. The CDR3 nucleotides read TGCGCCAGCAGCATTGACAGGGGGGAAGCTGACGAGCAGTACTTC.

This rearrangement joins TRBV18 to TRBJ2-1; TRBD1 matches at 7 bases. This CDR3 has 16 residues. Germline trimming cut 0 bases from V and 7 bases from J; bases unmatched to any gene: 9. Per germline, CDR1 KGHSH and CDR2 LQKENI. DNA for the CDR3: TGTGCCAGCTCACCACCCCGGACAGGCGTCAGTAATGAGCAGTTCTTC. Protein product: CASSPPRTGVSNEQFF.

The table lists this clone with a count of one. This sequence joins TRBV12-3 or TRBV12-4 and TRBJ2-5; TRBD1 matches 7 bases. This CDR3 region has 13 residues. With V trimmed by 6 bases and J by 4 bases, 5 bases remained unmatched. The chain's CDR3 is CASSFTGVETQYF. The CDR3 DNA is TGTGCCAGCAGCTTTACAGGGGTAGAGACCCAGTACTTC.

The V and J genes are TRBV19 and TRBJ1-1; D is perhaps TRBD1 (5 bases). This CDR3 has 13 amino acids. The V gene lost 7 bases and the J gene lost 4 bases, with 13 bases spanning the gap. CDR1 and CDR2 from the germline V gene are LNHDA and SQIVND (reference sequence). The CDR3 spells CASTKQATTEAFF. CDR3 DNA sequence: TGTGCCAGTACGAAACAGGCGACCACTGAAGCTTTCTTT.

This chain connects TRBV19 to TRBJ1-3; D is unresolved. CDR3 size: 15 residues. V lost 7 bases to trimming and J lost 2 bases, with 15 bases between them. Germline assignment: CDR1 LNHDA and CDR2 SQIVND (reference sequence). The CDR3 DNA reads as TGTGCCAGTAAGTTTCAGTTGGGCGCTGGAAACACCATATATTTT. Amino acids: CASKFQLGAGNTIYF.